The T cell receptor (beta chain) under discussion was sequenced for a study of T-cell reconstitution after alpha-beta-depleted transplantation in children. Study-level results: Some patients' high day-60 TCRbeta diversity was attributed to recipient cells surviving conditioning. Roughly two months post-transplant, alpha-beta T cells reportedly originated from several hundred graft clones that had expanded. T-cell numbers and diversity one year post-transplant derived largely from freshly generated T cells.

The CDR3 spans 16 residues. Trimming removed 5 bases from V and 1 base from J, with 16 bases in between. Molecular barcoding with unique molecular identifiers was used for the TCRbeta library. TCRdb ran MiXCR on the PCR reads and lists one entry per CDR3 protein. Altogether around 270,000 distinct CDR3 sequences are present, around 10% being singletons, with the ten largest covering approximately 7%. Ten or more counts support this clonotype. The antigen is unknown. The sample here was PBMCs, taken before TCRalphabeta/CD19-depleted stem cell transplant. V usage is TRBV12-3 or TRBV12-4 and J usage is TRBJ2-3, with D possibly being TRBD2 (5 bases). The sequence was obtained from a boy in the first two years of life with acute myeloid leukemia, due to receive a stem cell transplant. The CDR3 DNA sequence: TGTGCCAGCAGTCATCCGCTAACTAGGGGCACAGATACGCAGTATTTT. It is translated as CASSHPLTRGTDTQYF.